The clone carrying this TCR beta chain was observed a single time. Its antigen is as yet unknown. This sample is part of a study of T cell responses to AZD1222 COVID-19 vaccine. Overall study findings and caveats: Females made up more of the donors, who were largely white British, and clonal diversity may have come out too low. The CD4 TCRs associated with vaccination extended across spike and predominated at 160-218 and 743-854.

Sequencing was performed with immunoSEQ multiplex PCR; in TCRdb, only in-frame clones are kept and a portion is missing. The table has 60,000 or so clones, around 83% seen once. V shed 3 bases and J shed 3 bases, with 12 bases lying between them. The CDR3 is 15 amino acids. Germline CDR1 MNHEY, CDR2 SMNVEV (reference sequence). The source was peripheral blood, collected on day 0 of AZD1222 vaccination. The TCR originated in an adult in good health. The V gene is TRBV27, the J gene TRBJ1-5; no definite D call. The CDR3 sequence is CASSLLGIDNQPQHF. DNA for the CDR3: TGTGCCAGCAGTTTGCTGGGTATCGACAATCAGCCCCAGCATTTT.